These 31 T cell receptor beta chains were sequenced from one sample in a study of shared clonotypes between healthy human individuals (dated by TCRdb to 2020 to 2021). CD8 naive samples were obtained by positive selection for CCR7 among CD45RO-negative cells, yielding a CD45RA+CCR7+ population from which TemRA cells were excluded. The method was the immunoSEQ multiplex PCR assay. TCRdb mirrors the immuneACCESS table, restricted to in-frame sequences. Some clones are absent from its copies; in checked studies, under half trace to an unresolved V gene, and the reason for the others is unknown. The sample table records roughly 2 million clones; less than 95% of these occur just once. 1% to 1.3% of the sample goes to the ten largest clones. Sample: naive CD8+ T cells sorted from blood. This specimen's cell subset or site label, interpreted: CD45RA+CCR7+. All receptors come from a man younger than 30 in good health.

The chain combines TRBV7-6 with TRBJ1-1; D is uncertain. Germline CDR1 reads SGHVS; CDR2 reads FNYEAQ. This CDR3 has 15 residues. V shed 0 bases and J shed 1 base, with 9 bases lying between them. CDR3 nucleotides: TGTGCCAGCAGCTTAGCGCCCCGAGGGAACACTGAAGCTTTCTTT. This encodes CASSLAPRGNTEAFF.

CDR3 bases: TGTGCCAGCACCCGGGAGTATCTCCACGAGCAGTACTTC. Translating gives CASTREYLHEQYF. The J gene is TRBJ2-7, the V gene TRBV5-6; tentatively, D is TRBD2 (6 bases). CDR1 and CDR2 from the germline V gene are SGHDT and YYEEEE. V gave up 6 bases and J gave up 5 bases, with 15 bases separating them. CDR3 length equals 13 residues.

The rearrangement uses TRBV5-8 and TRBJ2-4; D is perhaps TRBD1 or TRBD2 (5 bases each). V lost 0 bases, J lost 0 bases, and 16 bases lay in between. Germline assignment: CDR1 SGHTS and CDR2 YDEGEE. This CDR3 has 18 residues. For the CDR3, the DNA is TGTGCCAGCAGCTTGGCCGGGGCAGAAGTCATAGCCAAAAACATTCAGTACTTC. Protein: CASSLAGAEVIAKNIQYF.

The CDR3 here is CASSQVSSGSDVKNIQYF. DNA for the CDR3: TGCGCCAGCAGCCAAGTTTCTAGCGGGAGCGATGTCAAAAACATTCAGTACTTC. The chain has TRBV4-1 and TRBJ2-4, with 10 bases aligning to TRBD2. The ends lost 1 base at V and 3 bases at J; junction bases unmatched: 9. Germline CDR1 MGHRA, CDR2 YSYEKL. The CDR3 has 18 residues.

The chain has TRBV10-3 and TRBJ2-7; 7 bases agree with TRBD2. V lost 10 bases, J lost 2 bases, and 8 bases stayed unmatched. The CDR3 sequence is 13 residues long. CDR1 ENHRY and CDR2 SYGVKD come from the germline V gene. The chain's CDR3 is CATEGTTPYEQYF. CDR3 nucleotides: TGTGCCACCGAAGGGACTACCCCCTACGAGCAGTACTTC.

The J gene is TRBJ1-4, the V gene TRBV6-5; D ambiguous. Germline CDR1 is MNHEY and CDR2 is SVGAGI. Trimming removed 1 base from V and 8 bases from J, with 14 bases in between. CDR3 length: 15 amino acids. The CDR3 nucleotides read TGTGCCAGCAGTTACTATTACGGGAGTATCGAAAAACTGTTTTTT. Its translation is CASSYYYGSIEKLFF.

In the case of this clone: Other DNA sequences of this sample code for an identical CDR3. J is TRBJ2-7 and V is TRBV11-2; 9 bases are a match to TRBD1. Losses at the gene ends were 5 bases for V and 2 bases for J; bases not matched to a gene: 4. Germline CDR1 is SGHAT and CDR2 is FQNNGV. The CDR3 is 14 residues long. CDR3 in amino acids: CASSPGTGTYEQYF. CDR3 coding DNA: TGTGCCAGCAGCCCCGGGACAGGGACCTACGAGCAGTACTTC.

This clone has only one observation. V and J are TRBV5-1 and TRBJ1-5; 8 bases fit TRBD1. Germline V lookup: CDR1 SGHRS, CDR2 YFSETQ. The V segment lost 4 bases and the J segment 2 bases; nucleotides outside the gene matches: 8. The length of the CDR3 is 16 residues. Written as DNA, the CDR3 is TGCGCCAGCAGCATCGAACCGGGACAGGGCAATCAGCCCCAGCATTTT. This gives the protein CASSIEPGQGNQPQHF.

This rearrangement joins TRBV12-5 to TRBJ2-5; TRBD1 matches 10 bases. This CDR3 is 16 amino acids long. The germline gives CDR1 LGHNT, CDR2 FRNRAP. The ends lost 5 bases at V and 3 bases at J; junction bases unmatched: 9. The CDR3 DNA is TGTGCTAGTGGTCATCCCGGGACAGGGGACGAAGAGACCCAGTACTTC. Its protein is CASGHPGTGDEETQYF.

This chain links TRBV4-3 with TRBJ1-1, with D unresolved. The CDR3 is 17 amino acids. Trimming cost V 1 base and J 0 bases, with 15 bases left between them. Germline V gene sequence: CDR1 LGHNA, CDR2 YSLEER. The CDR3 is CASSQVSFTTMNTEAFF. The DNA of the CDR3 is TGCGCCAGCAGCCAAGTTTCTTTTACCACGATGAACACTGAAGCTTTCTTT.

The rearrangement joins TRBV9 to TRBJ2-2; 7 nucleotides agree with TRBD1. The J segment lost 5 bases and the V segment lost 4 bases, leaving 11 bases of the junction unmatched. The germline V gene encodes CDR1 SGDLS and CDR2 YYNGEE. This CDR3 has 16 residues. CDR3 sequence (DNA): TGTGCCAGCAGCACCAGACAGGGTGAAAGGACCGGGGAGCTGTTTTTT. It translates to CASSTRQGERTGELFF.

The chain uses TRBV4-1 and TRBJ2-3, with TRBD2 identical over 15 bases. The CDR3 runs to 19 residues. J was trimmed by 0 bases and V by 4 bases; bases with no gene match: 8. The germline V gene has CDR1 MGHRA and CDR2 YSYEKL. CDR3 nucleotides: TGCGCCAGCAGCCCCGCGGGACTAGCGGGGGGATCTAGCACAGATACGCAGTATTTT. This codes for CASSPAGLAGGSSTDTQYF.

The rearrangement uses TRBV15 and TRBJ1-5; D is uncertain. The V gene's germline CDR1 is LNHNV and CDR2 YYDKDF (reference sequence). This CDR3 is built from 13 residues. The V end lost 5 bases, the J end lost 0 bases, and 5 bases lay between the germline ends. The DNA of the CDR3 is TGTGCCACCAGCTGGGATAGCAATCAGCCCCAGCATTTT. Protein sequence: CATSWDSNQPQHF. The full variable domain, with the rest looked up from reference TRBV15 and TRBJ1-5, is DAMVIQNPRYQVTQFGKPVTLSCSQTLNHNVMYWYQQKSSQAPKLLFHYYDKDFNNEADTPDNFQSRRPNTSFCFLDIRSPGLGDTAMYLCATSWDSNQPQHFGDGTRLSIL.

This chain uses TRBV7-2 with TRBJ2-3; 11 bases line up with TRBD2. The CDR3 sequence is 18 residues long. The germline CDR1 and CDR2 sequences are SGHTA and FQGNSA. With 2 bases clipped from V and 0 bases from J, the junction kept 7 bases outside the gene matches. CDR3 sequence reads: CASSLRLAGGPSTDTQYF. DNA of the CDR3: TGTGCCAGCAGCTTAAGGCTAGCGGGAGGCCCTAGCACAGATACGCAGTATTTT.

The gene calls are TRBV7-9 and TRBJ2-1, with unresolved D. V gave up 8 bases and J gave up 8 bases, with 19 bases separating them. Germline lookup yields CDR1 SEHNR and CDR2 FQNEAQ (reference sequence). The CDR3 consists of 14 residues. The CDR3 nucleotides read TGTGCCAGCTGCAACCAGGTGTTCGGCGATGAGCAGTTCTTC. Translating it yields CASCNQVFGDEQFF. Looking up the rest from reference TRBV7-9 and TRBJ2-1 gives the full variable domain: DTGVSQNPRHKITKRGQNVTFRCDPISEHNRLYWYRQTLGQGPEFLTYFQNEAQLEKSRLLSDRFSAERPKGSFSTLEIQRTEQGDSAMYLCASCNQVFGDEQFFGPGTRLTVL.

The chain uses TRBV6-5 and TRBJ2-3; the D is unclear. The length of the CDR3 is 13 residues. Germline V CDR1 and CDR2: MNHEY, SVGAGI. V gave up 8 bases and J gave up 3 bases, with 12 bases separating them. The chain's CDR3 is CASGRGVTDTQYF. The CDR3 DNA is TGTGCCAGCGGTCGTGGGGTGACAGATACGCAGTATTTT.

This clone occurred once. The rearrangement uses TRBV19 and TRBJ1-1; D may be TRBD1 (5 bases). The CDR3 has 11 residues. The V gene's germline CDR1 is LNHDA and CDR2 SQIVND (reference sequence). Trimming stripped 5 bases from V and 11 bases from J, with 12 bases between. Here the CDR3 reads CASSSGGGAFF. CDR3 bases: TGTGCCAGTAGTTCGGGGGGAGGCGCTTTCTTT.

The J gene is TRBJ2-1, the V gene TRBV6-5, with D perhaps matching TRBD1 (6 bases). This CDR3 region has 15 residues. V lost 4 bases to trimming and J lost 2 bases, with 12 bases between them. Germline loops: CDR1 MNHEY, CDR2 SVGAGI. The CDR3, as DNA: TGTGCCAGCAGTTTACAGGGCGTGCCCTACAATGAGCAGTTCTTC. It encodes CASSLQGVPYNEQFF.

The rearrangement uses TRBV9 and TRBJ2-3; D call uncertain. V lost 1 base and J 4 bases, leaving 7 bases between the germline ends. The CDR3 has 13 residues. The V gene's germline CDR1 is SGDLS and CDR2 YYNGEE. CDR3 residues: CASSVFASDTQYF. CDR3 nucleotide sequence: TGTGCCAGCAGCGTATTTGCCTCAGATACGCAGTATTTT.

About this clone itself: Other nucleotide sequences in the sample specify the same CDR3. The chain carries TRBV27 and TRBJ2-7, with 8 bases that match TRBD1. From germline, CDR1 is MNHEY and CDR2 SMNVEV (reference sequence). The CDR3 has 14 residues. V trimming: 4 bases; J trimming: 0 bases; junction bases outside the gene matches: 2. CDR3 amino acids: CASSYRGSSYEQYF. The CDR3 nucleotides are TGTGCCAGCAGTTACAGGGGGAGCTCCTACGAGCAGTACTTC.

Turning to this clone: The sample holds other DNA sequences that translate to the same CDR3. For the CDR3, the DNA is TGTGCCAGCAGCTCCGGAGGGACTGGAACTAATGAAAAACTGTTTTTT. The encoded protein is CASSSGGTGTNEKLFF. This chain connects TRBV5-6 to TRBJ1-4; tentatively, D is TRBD1 (5 bases). There are 16 residues in the CDR3. Per the germline V gene, CDR1 is SGHDT and CDR2 is YYEEEE. With 3 bases removed from V and 1 base from J, the gap between germline ends came to 13 bases. The full variable domain, with the rest looked up from reference TRBV5-6 and TRBJ1-4, is DAGVTQSPTHLIKTRGQQVTLRCSPKSGHDTVSWYQQALGQGPQFIFQYYEEEERQRGNFPDRFSGHQFPNYSSELNVNALLLGDSALYLCASSSGGTGTNEKLFFGSGTQLSVL.

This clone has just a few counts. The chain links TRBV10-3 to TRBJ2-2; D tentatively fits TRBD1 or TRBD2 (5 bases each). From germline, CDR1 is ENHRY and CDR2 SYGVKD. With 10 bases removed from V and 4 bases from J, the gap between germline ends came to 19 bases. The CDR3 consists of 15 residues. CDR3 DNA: TGTGCCAGCGAACTAGGGACCCAGACCACCGGGGAGCTGTTTTTT. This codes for CASELGTQTTGELFF.

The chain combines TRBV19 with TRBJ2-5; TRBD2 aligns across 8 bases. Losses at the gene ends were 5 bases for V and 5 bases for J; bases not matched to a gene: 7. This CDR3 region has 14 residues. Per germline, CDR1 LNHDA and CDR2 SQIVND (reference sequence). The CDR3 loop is CASSSLAGPETQYF. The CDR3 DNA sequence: TGTGCCAGTAGTTCCCTAGCGGGTCCTGAGACCCAGTACTTC.

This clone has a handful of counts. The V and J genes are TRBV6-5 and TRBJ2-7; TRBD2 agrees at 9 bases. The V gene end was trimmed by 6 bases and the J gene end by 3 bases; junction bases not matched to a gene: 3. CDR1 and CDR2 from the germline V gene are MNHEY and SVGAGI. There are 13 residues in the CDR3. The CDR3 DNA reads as TGTGCCAGCAGGGCTAGCGGGGACTACGAGCAGTACTTC. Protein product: CASRASGDYEQYF.

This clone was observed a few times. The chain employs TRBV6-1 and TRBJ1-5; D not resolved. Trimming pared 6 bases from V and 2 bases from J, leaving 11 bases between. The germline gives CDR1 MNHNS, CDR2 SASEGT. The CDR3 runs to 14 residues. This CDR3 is CASRSDMGNQPQHF. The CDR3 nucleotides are TGTGCCAGCAGATCCGACATGGGCAATCAGCCCCAGCATTTT.

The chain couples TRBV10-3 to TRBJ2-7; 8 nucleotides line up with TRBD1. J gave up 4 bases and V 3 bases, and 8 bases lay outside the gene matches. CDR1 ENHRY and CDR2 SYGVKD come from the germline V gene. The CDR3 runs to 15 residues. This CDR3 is CAISESGQVRYEQYF. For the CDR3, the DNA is TGTGCCATCAGTGAATCGGGACAGGTCCGATACGAGCAGTACTTC.

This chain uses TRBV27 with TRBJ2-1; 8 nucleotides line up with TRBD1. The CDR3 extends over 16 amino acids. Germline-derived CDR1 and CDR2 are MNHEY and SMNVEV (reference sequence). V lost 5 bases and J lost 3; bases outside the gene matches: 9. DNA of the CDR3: TGTGCCAGCAGTCCAGAGACAGGGGAACTCTACAATGAGCAGTTCTTC. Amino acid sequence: CASSPETGELYNEQFF.

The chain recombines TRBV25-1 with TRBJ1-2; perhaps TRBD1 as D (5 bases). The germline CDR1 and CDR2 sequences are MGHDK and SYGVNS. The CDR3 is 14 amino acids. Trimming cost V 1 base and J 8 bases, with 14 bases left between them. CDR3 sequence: CASSELKGTGGYTF. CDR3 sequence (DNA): TGTGCCAGCAGTGAATTAAAGGGGACGGGGGGCTACACCTTC.

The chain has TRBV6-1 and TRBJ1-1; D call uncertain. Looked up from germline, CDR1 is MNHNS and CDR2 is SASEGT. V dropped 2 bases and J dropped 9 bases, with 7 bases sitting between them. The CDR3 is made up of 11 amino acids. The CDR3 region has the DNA TGTGCCAGCAGTGAATTGTTTCAAGCTTTCTTT. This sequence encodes CASSELFQAFF.

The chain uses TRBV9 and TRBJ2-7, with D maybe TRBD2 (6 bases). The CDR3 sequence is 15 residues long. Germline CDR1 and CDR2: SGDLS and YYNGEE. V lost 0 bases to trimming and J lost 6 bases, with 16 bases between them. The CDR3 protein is CASSVGGTPGSEQYF. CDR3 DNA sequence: TGTGCCAGCAGCGTAGGCGGGACTCCGGGATCCGAGCAGTACTTC.

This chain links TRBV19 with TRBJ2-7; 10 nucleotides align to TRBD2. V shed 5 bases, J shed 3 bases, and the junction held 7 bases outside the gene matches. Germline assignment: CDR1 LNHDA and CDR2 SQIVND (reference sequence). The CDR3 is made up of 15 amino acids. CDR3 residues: CASSSLAGVVYEQYF. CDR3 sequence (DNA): TGTGCCAGTAGTTCCCTAGCGGGAGTGGTCTACGAGCAGTACTTC.